Here is one TCR beta chain with its context. The antigen remains undetermined. This sample was taken from a study of T cell repertoires in cytomegalovirus infection. The V segment lost 4 bases and the J segment 5 bases; nucleotides outside the gene matches: 8. The CDR3 runs to 17 residues. CDR1 is SGHNT and CDR2 is YYREEE in the germline V gene (reference sequence). The study, taken as a whole, reports: The cumulative frequency of public TCR beta families identified carriers of CMV plus the relevant HLA.

One entry per CDR3 protein, called by TCRdb with MiXCR from the reads. The sample has some 560,000 distinct CDR3 sequences; about 39% are singletons. This TCR came from a human donor in good health (CMV status not recorded). Some clones in this sample may be carry-over from other donors' samples. Sample: cultured PBMCs, taken from culture after CMV antigen stimulation. The rearrangement joins TRBV5-4 to TRBJ2-5, with 16 bases matching TRBD2. The CDR3 spells CASSPGTSGGAGETQYF. The CDR3 nucleotides are TGTGCCAGCAGCCCCGGGACTAGCGGGGGGGCCGGTGAGACCCAGTACTTC.